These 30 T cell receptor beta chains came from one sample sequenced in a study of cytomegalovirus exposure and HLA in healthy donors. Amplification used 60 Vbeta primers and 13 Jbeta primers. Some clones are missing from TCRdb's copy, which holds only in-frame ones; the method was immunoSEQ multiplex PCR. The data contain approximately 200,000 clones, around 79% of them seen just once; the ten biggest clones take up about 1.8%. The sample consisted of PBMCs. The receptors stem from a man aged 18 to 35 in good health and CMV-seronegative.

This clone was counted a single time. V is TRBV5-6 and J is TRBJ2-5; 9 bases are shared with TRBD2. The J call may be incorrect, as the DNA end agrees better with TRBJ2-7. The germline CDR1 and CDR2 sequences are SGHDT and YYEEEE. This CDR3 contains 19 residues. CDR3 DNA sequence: TGTGCCAGCAGCGCCCCCCCCGGACTAGCGAGCAGTTCCTATTACGAGCAGTACTTC. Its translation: CASSAPPGLASSSYYEQYF.

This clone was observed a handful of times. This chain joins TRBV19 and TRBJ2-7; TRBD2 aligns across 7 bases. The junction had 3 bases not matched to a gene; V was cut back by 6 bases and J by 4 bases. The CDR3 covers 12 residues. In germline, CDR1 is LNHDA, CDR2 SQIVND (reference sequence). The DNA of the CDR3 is TGTGCCAGTAGCGCGGGGGAATACGAGCAGTACTTC. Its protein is CASSAGEYEQYF.

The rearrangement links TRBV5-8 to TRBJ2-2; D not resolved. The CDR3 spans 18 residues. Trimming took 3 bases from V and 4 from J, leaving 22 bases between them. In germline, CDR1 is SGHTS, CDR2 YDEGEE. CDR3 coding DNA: TGTGCCAGCAGCTATTTTTATCGCGGTCGTCTTGGCACCGGGGAGCTGTTTTTT. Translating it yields CASSYFYRGRLGTGELFF. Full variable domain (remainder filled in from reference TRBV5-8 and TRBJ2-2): EAGVTQSPTHLIKTRGQQATLRCSPISGHTSVYWYQQALGLGLQFLLWYDEGEERNRGNFPPRFSGRQFPNYSSELNVNALELEDSALYLCASSYFYRGRLGTGELFFGEGSRLTVL.

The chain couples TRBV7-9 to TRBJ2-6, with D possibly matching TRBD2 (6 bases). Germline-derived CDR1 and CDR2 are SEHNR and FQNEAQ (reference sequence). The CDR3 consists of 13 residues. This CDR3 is CSFTGGGANVLTF. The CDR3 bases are TGTTCCTTTACCGGGGGTGGGGCCAACGTCCTGACTTTC.

The CDR3 region has the DNA TGTGCCAGCAGCTTAGTGGAGGGGGCCACAGCCAAAAACATTCAGTACTTC. This sequence encodes CASSLVEGATAKNIQYF. This sequence joins TRBV7-9 and TRBJ2-4; the D gene is possibly TRBD1 (7 bases). Per germline, CDR1 SEHNR and CDR2 FQNEAQ (reference sequence). The ends were cut back, 1 base at V and 0 bases at J, with 13 bases in the middle. The CDR3 is 17 residues long. The variable domain in full, completed from reference TRBV7-9 and TRBJ2-4, reads DTGVSQNPRHKITKRGQNVTFRCDPISEHNRLYWYRQTLGQGPEFLTYFQNEAQLEKSRLLSDRFSAERPKGSFSTLEIQRTEQGDSAMYLCASSLVEGATAKNIQYFGAGTRLSVL.

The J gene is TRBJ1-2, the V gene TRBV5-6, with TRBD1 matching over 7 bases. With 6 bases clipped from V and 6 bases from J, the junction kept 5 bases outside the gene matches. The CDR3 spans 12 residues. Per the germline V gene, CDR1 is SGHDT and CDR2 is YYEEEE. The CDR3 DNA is TGTGCCAGCACCCGACAGGGCGATGGCTACACCTTC. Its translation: CASTRQGDGYTF.

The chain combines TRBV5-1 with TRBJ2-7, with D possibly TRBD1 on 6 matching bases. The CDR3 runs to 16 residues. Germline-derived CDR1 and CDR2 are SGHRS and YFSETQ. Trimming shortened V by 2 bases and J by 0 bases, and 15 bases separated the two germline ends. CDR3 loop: CASSFGGQYGSYEQYF. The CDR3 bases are TGCGCCAGCAGCTTCGGAGGACAGTATGGCTCCTACGAGCAGTACTTC.

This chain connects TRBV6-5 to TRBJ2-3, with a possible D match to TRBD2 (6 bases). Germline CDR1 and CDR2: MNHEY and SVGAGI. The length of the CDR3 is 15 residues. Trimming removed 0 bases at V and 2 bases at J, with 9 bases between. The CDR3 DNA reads TGTGCCAGCAGTTACTCCGGGGGTCCCACAGATACGCAGTATTTT. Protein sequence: CASSYSGGPTDTQYF.

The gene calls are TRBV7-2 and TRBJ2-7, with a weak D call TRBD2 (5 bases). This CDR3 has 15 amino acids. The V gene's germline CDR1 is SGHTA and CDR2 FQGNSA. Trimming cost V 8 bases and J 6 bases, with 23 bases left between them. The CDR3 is CASGGGPGGILEQYF. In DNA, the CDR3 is TGTGCCAGCGGTGGAGGTCCCGGAGGTATTCTCGAGCAGTACTTC.

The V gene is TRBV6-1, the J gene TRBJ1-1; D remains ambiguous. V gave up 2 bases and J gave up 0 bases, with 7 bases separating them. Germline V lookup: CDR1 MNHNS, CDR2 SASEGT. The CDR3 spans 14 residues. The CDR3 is CASSEPGLNTEAFF. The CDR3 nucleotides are TGTGCCAGCAGTGAACCAGGTTTGAACACTGAAGCTTTCTTT.

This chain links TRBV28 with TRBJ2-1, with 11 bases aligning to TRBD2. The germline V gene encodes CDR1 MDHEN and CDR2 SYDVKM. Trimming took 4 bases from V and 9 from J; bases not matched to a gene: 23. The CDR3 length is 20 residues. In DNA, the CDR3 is TGTGCCAGCAGTTCCGCCGGGACTAGCGGCTTTGCGGGGGGATATGGTGAGCAGTTCTTC. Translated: CASSSAGTSGFAGGYGEQFF.

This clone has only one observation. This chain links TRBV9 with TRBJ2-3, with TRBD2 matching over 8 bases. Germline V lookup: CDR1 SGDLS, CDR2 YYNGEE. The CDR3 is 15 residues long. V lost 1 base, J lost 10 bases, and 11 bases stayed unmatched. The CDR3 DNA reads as TGTGCCAGCAGCGTAATCAGCGGGGGAGAACCGGCGCAGTATTTT. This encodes CASSVISGGEPAQYF.

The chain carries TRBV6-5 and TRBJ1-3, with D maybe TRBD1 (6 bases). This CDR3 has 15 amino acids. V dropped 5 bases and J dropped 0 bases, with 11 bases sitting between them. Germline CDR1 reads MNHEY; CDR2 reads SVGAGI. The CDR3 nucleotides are TGTGCCAGCAGTGGGACACCCGACTCTGGAAACACCATATATTTT. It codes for CASSGTPDSGNTIYF.

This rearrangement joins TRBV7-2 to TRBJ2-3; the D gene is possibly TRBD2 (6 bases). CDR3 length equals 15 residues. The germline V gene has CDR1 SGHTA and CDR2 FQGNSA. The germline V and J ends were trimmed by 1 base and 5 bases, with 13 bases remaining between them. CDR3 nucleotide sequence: TGTGCCAGCAGCTTAGTGGGGGGAGCTGAAGATACGCAGTATTTT. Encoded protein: CASSLVGGAEDTQYF.

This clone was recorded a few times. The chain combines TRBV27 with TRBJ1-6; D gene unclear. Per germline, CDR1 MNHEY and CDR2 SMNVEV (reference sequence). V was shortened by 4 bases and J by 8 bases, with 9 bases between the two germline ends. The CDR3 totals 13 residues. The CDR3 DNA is TGTGCCAGCAGTTCTCGGAGCTATTCACCCCTCCACTTT. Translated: CASSSRSYSPLHF.

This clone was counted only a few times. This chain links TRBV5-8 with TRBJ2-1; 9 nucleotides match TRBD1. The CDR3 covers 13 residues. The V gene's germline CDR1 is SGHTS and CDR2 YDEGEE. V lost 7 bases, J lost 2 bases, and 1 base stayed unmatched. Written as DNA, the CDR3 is TGTGCCAGCGGGGACAGGGCCTACAATGAGCAGTTCTTC. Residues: CASGDRAYNEQFF.

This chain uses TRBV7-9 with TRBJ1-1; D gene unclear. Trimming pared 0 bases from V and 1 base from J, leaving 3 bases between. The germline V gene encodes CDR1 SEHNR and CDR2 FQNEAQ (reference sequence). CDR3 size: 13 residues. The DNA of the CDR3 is TGTGCCAGCAGCTTAGCGCGGAACACTGAAGCTTTCTTT. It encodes CASSLARNTEAFF.

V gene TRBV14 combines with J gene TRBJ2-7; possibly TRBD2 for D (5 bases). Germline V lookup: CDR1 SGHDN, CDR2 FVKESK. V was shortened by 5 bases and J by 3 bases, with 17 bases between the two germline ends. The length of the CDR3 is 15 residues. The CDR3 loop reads CASSYSTGLVYEQYF. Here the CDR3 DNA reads TGTGCCAGCAGCTACTCGACCGGACTTGTCTACGAGCAGTACTTC.

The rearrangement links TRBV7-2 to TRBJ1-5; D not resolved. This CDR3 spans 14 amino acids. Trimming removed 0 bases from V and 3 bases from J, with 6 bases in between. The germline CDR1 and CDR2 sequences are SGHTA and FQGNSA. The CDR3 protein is CASSLARVNQPQHF. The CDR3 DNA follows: TGTGCCAGCAGCTTAGCGCGCGTCAATCAGCCCCAGCATTTT.

The CDR3 bases are TGTGCCAGTAGGGACAGTAAGGGCTACACCTTC. This encodes CASRDSKGYTF. The chain employs TRBV19 and TRBJ1-2; TRBD1 is a possible D gene (6 bases). The CDR3 has 11 residues. Trimming removed 6 bases from V and 8 bases from J, with 10 bases in between. Germline V gene sequence: CDR1 LNHDA, CDR2 SQIVND (reference sequence).

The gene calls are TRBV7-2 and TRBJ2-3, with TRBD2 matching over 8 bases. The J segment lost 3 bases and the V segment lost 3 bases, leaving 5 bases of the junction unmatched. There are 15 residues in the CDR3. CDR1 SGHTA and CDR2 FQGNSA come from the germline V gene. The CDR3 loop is CASSFGAGATDTQYF. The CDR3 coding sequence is TGTGCCAGCAGCTTTGGAGCGGGGGCGACAGATACGCAGTATTTT.

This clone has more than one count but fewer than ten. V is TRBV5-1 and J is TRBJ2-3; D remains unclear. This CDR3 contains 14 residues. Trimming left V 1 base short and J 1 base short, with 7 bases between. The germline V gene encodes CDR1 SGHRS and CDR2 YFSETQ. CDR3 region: CASSLPVGTDTQYF. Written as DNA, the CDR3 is TGCGCCAGCAGCTTGCCGGTCGGCACAGATACGCAGTATTTT. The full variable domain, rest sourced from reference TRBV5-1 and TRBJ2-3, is KAGVTQTPRYLIKTRGQQVTLSCSPISGHRSVSWYQQTPGQGLQFLFEYFSETQRNKGNFPGRFSGRQFSNSRSEMNVSTLELGDSALYLCASSLPVGTDTQYFGPGTRLTVL.

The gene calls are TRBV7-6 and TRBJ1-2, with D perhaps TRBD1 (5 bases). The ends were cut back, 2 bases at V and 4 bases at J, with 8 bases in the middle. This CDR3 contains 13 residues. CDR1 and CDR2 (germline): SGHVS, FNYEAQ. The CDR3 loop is CASSLQGFYGYTF. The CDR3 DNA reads TGTGCCAGCAGCTTACAGGGTTTCTATGGCTACACCTTC.

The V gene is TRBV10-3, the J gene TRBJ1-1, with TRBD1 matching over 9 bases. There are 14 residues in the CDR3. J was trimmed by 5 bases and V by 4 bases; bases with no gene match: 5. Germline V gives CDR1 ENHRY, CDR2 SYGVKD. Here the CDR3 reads CAISVGQGRTEAFF. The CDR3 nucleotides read TGTGCCATCAGTGTGGGACAGGGTCGGACTGAAGCTTTCTTT.

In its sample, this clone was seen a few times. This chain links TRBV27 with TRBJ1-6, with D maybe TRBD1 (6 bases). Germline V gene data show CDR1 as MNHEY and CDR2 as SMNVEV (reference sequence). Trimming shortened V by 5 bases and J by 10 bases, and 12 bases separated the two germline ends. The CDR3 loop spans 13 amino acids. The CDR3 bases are TGTGCCAGCAGTCACAGGGAGTACTCACCCCTCCACTTT. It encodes CASSHREYSPLHF.

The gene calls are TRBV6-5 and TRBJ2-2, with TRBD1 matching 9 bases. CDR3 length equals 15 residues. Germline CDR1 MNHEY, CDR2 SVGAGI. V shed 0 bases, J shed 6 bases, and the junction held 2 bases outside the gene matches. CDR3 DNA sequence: TGTGCCAGCAGTTACTCGACAGGGGGGCCCGGGGAGCTGTTTTTT. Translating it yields CASSYSTGGPGELFF.

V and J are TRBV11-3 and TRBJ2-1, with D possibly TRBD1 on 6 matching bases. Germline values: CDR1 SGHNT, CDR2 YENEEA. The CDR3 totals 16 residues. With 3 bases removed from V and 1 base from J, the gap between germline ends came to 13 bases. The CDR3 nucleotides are TGTGCCAGCAGCTTGTATGCAGGGGTTTCCTACAATGAGCAGTTCTTC. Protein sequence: CASSLYAGVSYNEQFF.

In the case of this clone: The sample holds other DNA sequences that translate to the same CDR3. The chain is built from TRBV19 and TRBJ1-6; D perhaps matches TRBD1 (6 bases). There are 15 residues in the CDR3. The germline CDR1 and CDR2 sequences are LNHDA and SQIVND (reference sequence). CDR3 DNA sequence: TGTGCTAAAGCCGCTCGGGGGGCCCGGGGATCACCCCTCCACTTT. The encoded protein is CAKAARGARGSPLHF.

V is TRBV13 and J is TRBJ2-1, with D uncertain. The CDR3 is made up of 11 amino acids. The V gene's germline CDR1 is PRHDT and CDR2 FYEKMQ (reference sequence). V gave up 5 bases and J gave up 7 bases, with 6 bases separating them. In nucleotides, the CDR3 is TGTGCCAGCAGCCCCGGGAATGAGCAGTTCTTC. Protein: CASSPGNEQFF.

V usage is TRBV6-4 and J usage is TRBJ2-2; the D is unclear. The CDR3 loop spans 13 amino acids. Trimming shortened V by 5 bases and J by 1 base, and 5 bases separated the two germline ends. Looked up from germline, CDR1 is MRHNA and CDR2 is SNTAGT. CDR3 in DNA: TGTGCCAGCAGTAGACAGAACACCGGGGAGCTGTTTTTT. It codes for CASSRQNTGELFF.